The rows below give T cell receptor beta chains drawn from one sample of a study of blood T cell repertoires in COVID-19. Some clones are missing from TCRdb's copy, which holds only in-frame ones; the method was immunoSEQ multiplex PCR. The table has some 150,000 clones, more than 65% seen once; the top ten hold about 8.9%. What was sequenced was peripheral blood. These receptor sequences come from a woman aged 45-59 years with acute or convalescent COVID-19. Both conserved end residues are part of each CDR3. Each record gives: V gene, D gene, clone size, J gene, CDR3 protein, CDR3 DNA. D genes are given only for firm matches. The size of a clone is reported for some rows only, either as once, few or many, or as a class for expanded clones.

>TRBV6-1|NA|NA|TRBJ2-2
CASSGGTPLGTGELFF
TGTGCCAGCAGTGGCGGGACTCCCCTCGGCACCGGGGAGCTGTTTTTT
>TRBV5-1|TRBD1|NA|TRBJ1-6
CASAGSTGNNSPLHF
TGCGCCAGCGCCGGCTCGACAGGGAATAATTCACCCCTCCACTTT
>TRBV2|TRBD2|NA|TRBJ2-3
CASNLAESTDTQYF
TGTGCCAGCAATCTAGCGGAGAGCACAGATACGCAGTATTTT
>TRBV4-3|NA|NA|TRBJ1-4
CASSQSRVDEKLFF
TGCGCCAGCAGCCAGTCCAGGGTAGATGAAAAACTGTTTTTT
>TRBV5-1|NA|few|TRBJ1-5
CASSQNAGGGPQHF
TGCGCCAGCAGCCAGAACGCCGGGGGAGGGCCCCAGCATTTT
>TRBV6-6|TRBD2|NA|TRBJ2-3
CASKPSGDTDTQYF
TGTGCCAGCAAACCTAGCGGGGACACAGATACGCAGTATTTT
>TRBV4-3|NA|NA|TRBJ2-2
CASSQDPGTYTGELFF
TGCGCCAGCAGCCAAGATCCCGGTACCTACACCGGGGAGCTGTTTTTT
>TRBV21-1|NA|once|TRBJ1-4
CASSGRQLATNEKLFF
TGTGCCAGCAGCGGACGACAGCTGGCAACTAATGAAAAACTGTTTTTT
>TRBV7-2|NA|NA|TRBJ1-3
CASSLAPAVPGNTIYF
TGTGCCAGCAGCTTAGCGCCGGCGGTCCCCGGAAACACCATATATTTT
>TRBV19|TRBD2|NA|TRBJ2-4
CASSSGTSGNIQYF
TGTGCCAGTAGTTCAGGGACTAGCGGGAACATTCAGTACTTC
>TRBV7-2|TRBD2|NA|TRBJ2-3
CASRRRGTSDTDTQYF
TGTGCCAGCAGGAGGAGGGGGACTAGCGACACAGATACGCAGTATTTT
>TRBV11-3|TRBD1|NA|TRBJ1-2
CASSFSGDIPGQGYGYTF
TGTGCCAGCAGCTTTTCGGGCGATATTCCGGGACAGGGTTATGGCTACACCTTC
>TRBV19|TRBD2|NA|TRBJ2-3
CATATSGLRDTQYF
TGTGCCACTGCGACTAGCGGGTTACGAGATACGCAGTATTTT
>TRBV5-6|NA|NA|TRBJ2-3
CASSAGGNRGDTQYF
TGTGCCAGCAGCGCCGGAGGTAATCGAGGAGATACGCAGTATTTT
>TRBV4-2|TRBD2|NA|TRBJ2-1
CASSQDQASGGNNEQFF
TGTGCCAGCAGCCAAGATCAGGCTAGCGGGGGTAACAATGAGCAGTTCTTC
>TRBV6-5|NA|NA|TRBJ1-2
CASSDPPGNGYTF
TGTGCCAGCAGCGACCCCCCCGGGAATGGCTACACCTTC
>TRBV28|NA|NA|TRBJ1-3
CASSLGGFGNTIYF
TGTGCCAGCAGTTTGGGGGGGTTCGGAAACACCATATATTTT
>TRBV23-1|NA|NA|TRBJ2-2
CASSHPEGRDSGELFF
TGCGCCAGCAGTCACCCGGAGGGTCGAGATTCCGGGGAGCTGTTTTTT
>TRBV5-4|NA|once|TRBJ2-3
CASSHEATADTQYF
TGTGCCAGCAGCCACGAGGCCACGGCAGATACGCAGTATTTT
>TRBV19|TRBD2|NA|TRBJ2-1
CASNQRGGLNEQFF
TGTGCCAGTAATCAGCGGGGGGGCCTCAATGAGCAGTTCTTC
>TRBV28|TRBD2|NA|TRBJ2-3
CASSLSASGSSTDTQYF
TGTGCCAGCAGTTTATCGGCTAGCGGATCTAGCACAGATACGCAGTATTTT
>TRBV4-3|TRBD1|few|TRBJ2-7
CASSKGTGDFYEQYF
TGCGCCAGCAGCAAAGGGACAGGGGATTTCTACGAGCAGTACTTC
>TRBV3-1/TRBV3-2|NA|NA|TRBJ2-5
CASAYGVSLAQETQYF
TGTGCCAGCGCCTACGGGGTTTCTTTGGCCCAAGAGACCCAGTACTTC
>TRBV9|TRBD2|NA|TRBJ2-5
CASSLGTSRVGETQYF
TGTGCCAGCAGCCTCGGGACTAGTAGGGTCGGGGAGACCCAGTACTTC
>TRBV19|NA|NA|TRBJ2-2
CASRRASRNTGELFF
TGTGCCAGTAGGAGGGCTAGCCGAAACACCGGGGAGCTGTTTTTT
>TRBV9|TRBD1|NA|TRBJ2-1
CASTPSGTEYNEQFF
TGTGCCAGCACCCCCTCCGGGACAGAGTACAATGAGCAGTTCTTC
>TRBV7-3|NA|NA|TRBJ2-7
CASSLKTSGPYEQYF
TGTGCCAGCAGCTTAAAGACGAGCGGACCCTACGAGCAGTACTTC
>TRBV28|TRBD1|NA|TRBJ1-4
CASRTGGFSNEKLFF
TGTGCCAGCAGGACAGGGGGCTTTTCTAATGAAAAACTGTTTTTT
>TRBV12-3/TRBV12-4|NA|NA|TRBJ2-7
CASSPQGLEQYF
TGTGCCAGCAGTCCCCAGGGGCTCGAGCAGTACTTC
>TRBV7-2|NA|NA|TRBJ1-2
CASSPSDRSYGYTF
TGTGCCAGCAGCCCGTCGGACAGAAGCTATGGCTACACCTTC
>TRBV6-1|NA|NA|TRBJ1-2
CASSELLAGFNYGYTF
TGTGCCAGCAGTGAATTACTGGCGGGCTTTAACTATGGCTACACCTTC
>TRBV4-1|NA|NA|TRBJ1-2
CASSQGQATLYGYTF
TGCGCCAGCAGCCAAGGACAGGCGACCTTATATGGCTACACCTTC
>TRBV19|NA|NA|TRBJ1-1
CASSTRGTEAFF
TGTGCCAGTAGTACCAGGGGAACTGAAGCTTTCTTT
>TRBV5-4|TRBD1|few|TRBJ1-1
CASSPWTGENTEAFF
TGTGCCAGCAGCCCCTGGACAGGAGAGAACACTGAAGCTTTCTTT
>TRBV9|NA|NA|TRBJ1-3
CASSPGESGNTIYF
TGTGCCAGCAGCCCGGGGGAATCTGGAAACACCATATATTTT
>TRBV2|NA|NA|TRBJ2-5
CASSDLLEETQYF
TGTGCCAGCAGTGATCTTTTAGAAGAGACCCAGTACTTC
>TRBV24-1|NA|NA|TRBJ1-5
CATSGGTDSNQPQHF
TGTGCCACCAGTGGGGGGACTGATAGCAATCAGCCCCAGCATTTT
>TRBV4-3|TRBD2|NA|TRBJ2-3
CASSQVASGSPDTQYF
TGCGCCAGCAGCCAAGTTGCTAGCGGGAGCCCAGATACGCAGTATTTT
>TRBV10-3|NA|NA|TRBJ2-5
CAISGGLYETQYF
TGTGCCATCAGCGGGGGTCTATACGAGACCCAGTACTTC
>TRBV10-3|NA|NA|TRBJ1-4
CAISTGSGTTGLEKLFF
TGTGCCATCAGTACAGGATCTGGCACTACCGGGTTGGAAAAACTGTTTTTT
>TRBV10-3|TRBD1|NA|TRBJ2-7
CAISERGQDEQYF
TGTGCCATCAGTGAACGGGGACAGGACGAGCAGTACTTC
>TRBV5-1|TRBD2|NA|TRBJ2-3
CASSLTSGGSTDTQYF
TGCGCCAGCAGCTTAACGAGCGGGGGGAGCACAGATACGCAGTATTTT
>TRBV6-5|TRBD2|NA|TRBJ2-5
CASSPGLAGVETQYF
TGTGCCAGCAGCCCCGGACTAGCGGGGGTAGAGACCCAGTACTTC
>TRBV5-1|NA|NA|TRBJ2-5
CASSPQGSQETQYF
TGCGCCAGCAGCCCTCAGGGGAGTCAAGAGACCCAGTACTTC
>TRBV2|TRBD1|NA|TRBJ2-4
CASSEERTGGNIQYF
TGTGCCAGCAGTGAAGAACGGACAGGGGGGAACATTCAGTACTTC
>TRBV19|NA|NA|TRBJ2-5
CASSIAGIETQYF
TGTGCCAGTAGTATAGCAGGGATAGAGACCCAGTACTTC
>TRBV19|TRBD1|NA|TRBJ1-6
CASSIAGGGINSPLHF
TGTGCCAGTAGTATAGCAGGGGGTGGAATTAATTCACCCCTCCACTTT
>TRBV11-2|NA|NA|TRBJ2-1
CASSSAGANEQFF
TGTGCCAGCAGCTCGGCAGGGGCCAATGAGCAGTTCTTC
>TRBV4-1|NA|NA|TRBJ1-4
CASSQDTAGLGNEKLFF
TGCGCCAGCAGCCAAGATACAGCGGGGCTTGGCAATGAAAAACTGTTTTTT
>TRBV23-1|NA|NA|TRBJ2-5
CASNRETQYF
TGCGCCAGCAACAGGGAGACCCAGTACTTC
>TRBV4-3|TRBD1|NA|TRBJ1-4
CASSQNPTGATNEKLFF
TGCGCCAGCAGCCAGAACCCGACAGGGGCAACTAATGAAAAACTGTTTTTT
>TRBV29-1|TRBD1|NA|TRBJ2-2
CSVGQGNTGELFF
TGCAGCGTTGGACAGGGGAACACCGGGGAGCTGTTTTTT
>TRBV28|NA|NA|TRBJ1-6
CASSAAGNSYNSPLHF
TGTGCCAGCAGTGCGGCAGGGAACTCCTATAATTCACCCCTCCACTTT
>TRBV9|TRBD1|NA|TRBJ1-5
CASSVSGQENQPQHF
TGTGCCAGCAGCGTATCGGGACAGGAAAATCAGCCCCAGCATTTT
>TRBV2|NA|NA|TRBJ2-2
CASSEASGPAGELFF
TGTGCCAGCAGTGAGGCGAGCGGGCCCGCTGGGGAGCTGTTTTTT
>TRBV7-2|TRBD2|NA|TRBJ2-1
CASSRKGLAGDHNEQFF
TGTGCCAGCAGCCGTAAAGGGCTAGCGGGGGACCACAATGAGCAGTTCTTC
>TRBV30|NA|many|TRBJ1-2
CAWSLGAEGYTF
TGTGCCTGGAGTTTGGGGGCGGAGGGCTACACCTTC
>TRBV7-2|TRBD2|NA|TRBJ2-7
CASSLGLAQSYEQYF
TGTGCCAGCAGCTTGGGACTAGCGCAATCCTACGAGCAGTACTTC